The 19 T cell receptor beta chains presented below share a single source sample, sequenced in a study of T cells in Graves' hyperthyroidism and ophthalmopathy (dated by TCRdb to the late 2010s). Libraries came from multiplex PCR. The instrument given in TCRdb is Illumina HiSeq 2000. Amplification of TCR beta CDR3 regions was carried out from RNA transcripts. The TCR CDR3 was subjected to a first round of RT-PCR using the HTBI primer set and the Qiagen OneStep RT-PCR kit. TCRdb handled the public reads itself, with Q25 trimming in fastp and clone calling in MiXCR, and kept productive beta chains. Duplicate CDR3 protein sequences are folded into a single record with the most common DNA and genes. Here the sample has about 560,000 distinct CDR3 sequences; 16% occur a single time. More than 15% of the sample comes from the top ten. Sequencing was performed on blood. The receptors come from a woman aged 18-29 years with Graves' hyperthyroidism.

This clonotype occurred a few times. V and J are TRBV7-2 and TRBJ2-2; D call uncertain. The CDR3 runs 14 residues. Germline assignment: CDR1 SGHTA and CDR2 FQGNSA. Trimming stripped 2 bases from V and 6 bases from J, with 10 bases between. The CDR3 DNA follows: TGTGCCAGCAGCTTACGTTCAAAAGCCGGGGAGCTGTTTTTT. Translated: CASSLRSKAGELFF.

The table lists this clonotype with a few counts. V is TRBV14 and J is TRBJ1-1; 12 bases are shared with TRBD1. The CDR3 sequence is 16 residues long. The V segment lost 1 base and the J segment 5 bases; nucleotides outside the gene matches: 5. Germline lookup yields CDR1 SGHDN and CDR2 FVKESK. Here the CDR3 reads CASSQAGTGGPTEAFF. The CDR3 nucleotides read TGTGCCAGCAGCCAAGCCGGGACAGGGGGCCCGACTGAAGCTTTCTTT.

This clonotype was recorded at least ten times. The V and J genes are TRBV12-3 or TRBV12-4 and TRBJ1-4; no reliable D call. Between the trimmed V and J ends, which lost 1 base and 2 bases, there was a span of 2 bases. This CDR3 contains 13 residues. DNA for the CDR3: TGTGCCAGCAGTTTAGGCACTAATGAAAAACTGTTTTTT. It specifies CASSLGTNEKLFF.

The chain is built from TRBV25-1 and TRBJ1-4; TRBD1 aligns across 7 bases. This CDR3 has 14 amino acids. V was clipped by 3 bases and J by 8 bases; unmatched bases: 6. Germline V gives CDR1 MGHDK, CDR2 SYGVNS. CDR3 DNA: TGTGCCAGCAGTGACGCCAGGGGGAGGGAAAAACTGTTTTTT. Its translation is CASSDARGREKLFF.

In its sample, this clonotype was seen a few times. The chain carries TRBV29-1 and TRBJ2-6; tentatively, D is TRBD1 (6 bases). Trimming removed 8 bases at V and 0 bases at J, with 14 bases between. In germline, CDR1 is SQVTM, CDR2 ANQGSEA. This CDR3 comprises 15 residues. CDR3 DNA: TGCAGCACCCAAGAGGGGGTCTCTGGGGCCAACGTCCTGACTTTC. Its translation: CSTQEGVSGANVLTF.

Regarding this clonotype: This may arise from a read error, as a much more abundant clone is one base away. The missing conserved phenylalanine or tryptophan at the end of this CDR3 makes a read error likely. The chain couples TRBV29-1 to TRBJ2-7, with TRBD2 identical over 7 bases. Trimming cost V 6 bases and J 0 bases; bases outside gene matches: 5. Germline CDR1 is SQVTM and CDR2 is ANQGSEA. The CDR3 is 13 residues long. CDR3 protein: CSVCGDYSYEQYI. CDR3 sequence (DNA): TGCAGCGTATGCGGGGACTACTCCTACGAGCAGTACATC.

The rearrangement joins TRBV7-2 to TRBJ2-2, with TRBD1 as a possible D gene (8 bases). The V end was cut by 5 bases, the J end by 4 bases, with 14 bases between. The CDR3 runs 15 residues. The V gene's germline CDR1 is SGHTA and CDR2 FQGNSA. CDR3 DNA sequence: TGTGCCAGCAGCGGGGGGGACAGGCCCACCGGGGAGCTGTTTTTT. As protein: CASSGGDRPTGELFF. Full variable domain (missing parts from reference TRBV7-2 and TRBJ2-2): GAGVSQSPSNKVTEKGKDVELRCDPISGHTALYWYRQSLGQGLEFLIYFQGNSAPDKSGLPSDRFSAERTGGSVSTLTIQRTQQEDSAVYLCASSGGDRPTGELFFGEGSRLTVL.

This clonotype was counted ten times or more. J is TRBJ2-1 and V is TRBV2; D call uncertain. Germline loops: CDR1 SNHLY, CDR2 FYNNEI. This CDR3 contains 13 residues. Trimming left V 1 base short and J 10 bases short, with 11 bases between. The CDR3 DNA sequence: TGTGCCAGCAGTGAAGTGGCCAGCAACGAGCAGTTCTTC. Protein sequence: CASSEVASNEQFF.

V is TRBV29-1 and J is TRBJ2-1, with TRBD1 as a possible D gene (6 bases). The V end lost 6 bases, the J end lost 9 bases, and 12 bases lay between the germline ends. Per the germline V gene, CDR1 is SQVTM and CDR2 is ANQGSEA. This CDR3 has 11 residues. CDR3 region: CSVDNRVEQFF. Written as DNA, the CDR3 is TGCAGCGTGGATAACAGGGTTGAGCAGTTCTTC.

This clonotype was recorded many times. The V and J genes are TRBV7-8 and TRBJ1-2; weak D call: TRBD1 (5 bases). V lost 1 base and J 4 bases, leaving 10 bases between the germline ends. CDR3 length: 14 residues. The germline V gene has CDR1 SGHVS and CDR2 FQNEAQ. In nucleotides, the CDR3 is TGTGCCAGCAGCTTAGACGGGGGAGGCTATGGCTACACCTTC. It codes for CASSLDGGGYGYTF.

This clonotype was counted at least ten times. The chain combines TRBV20-1 with TRBJ2-7, with 8 positions matching TRBD1. Germline lookup yields CDR1 DFQATT and CDR2 SNEGSKA (reference sequence). This CDR3 is 13 amino acids long. V lost 1 base, J lost 4 bases, and 3 bases stayed unmatched. In DNA form, the CDR3 reads TGCAGTGCTAGAGCCAGGGGGCGGTACGAGCAGTACTTC. Protein sequence: CSARARGRYEQYF.

This clonotype was found many times. The gene calls are TRBV20-1 and TRBJ1-2; 10 bases fit TRBD1. The CDR3 contains 15 residues. From germline, CDR1 is DFQATT and CDR2 SNEGSKA (reference sequence). The V gene end was trimmed by 2 bases and the J gene end by 4 bases; junction bases not matched to a gene: 7. This chain's CDR3 is CSARSRDRGFYGYTF. The CDR3 nucleotides read TGCAGTGCTAGATCTAGGGACAGGGGCTTCTATGGCTACACCTTC.

The chain links TRBV6-1 to TRBJ2-2; D might be TRBD1 or TRBD2, each matching 6 bases. The CDR3 covers 14 residues. Germline assignment: CDR1 MNHNS and CDR2 SASEGT. V gave up 2 bases and J gave up 3 bases, with 7 bases separating them. The CDR3 region is CASSERGDTGELFF. For the CDR3, the DNA is TGTGCCAGCAGTGAAAGGGGGGACACCGGGGAGCTGTTTTTT.

This clonotype was seen at least ten times. The chain combines TRBV20-1 with TRBJ2-5; 10 bases align to TRBD2. Germline assignment: CDR1 DFQATT and CDR2 SNEGSKA (reference sequence). This CDR3 has 13 amino acids. J lost 2 bases, V lost 5 bases, and 2 bases had no gene match. The CDR3 nucleotides read TGCAGTGCTCCTAGCGGGGGACAAGAGACCCAGTACTTC. Translation gives CSAPSGGQETQYF.

The sample holds many counts of this clonotype. The chain combines TRBV11-1 with TRBJ2-1; 12 bases line up with TRBD2. This CDR3 region has 15 residues. With V trimmed by 1 base and J by 7 bases, 2 bases remained unmatched. The germline CDR1 and CDR2 sequences are SGHAT and FQDESV (reference sequence). The CDR3 is CASSLGLAGANEQFF. DNA for the CDR3: TGTGCCAGCAGCTTAGGACTAGCGGGAGCTAATGAGCAGTTCTTC.

This clonotype appeared a few times. The CDR3 region has the DNA TGTGCCAGCAGCGTAGACGGGGGGGTTTCCCAAGAGACCCAGTACTTC. Its protein product is CASSVDGGVSQETQYF. The rearrangement links TRBV9 to TRBJ2-5; 8 nucleotides match TRBD2. Trimming at V came to 0 bases and at J to 1 base, leaving 5 bases not matched to a gene. Germline CDR1 is SGDLS and CDR2 is YYNGEE. The CDR3 consists of 16 residues.

The chain uses TRBV11-2 and TRBJ2-7; 8 bases are a match to TRBD1. The CDR3 contains 17 residues. Trimming removed 5 bases from V and 5 bases from J; junction bases left unmatched: 17. Germline values: CDR1 SGHAT, CDR2 FQNNGV. CDR3 coding DNA: TGTGCCAGCAGCGACCAGGGGGCGAGGGGTTTGAGTGACGAGCAGTACTTC. Amino acids: CASSDQGARGLSDEQYF.

This clonotype was seen a single time. V gene TRBV24-1 combines with J gene TRBJ2-1; D is perhaps TRBD2 (6 bases). Germline loops: CDR1 KGHDR, CDR2 SFDVKD. Trimming cost V 2 bases and J 5 bases, with 15 bases left between them. The CDR3 is 16 residues long. In DNA, the CDR3 is TGTGCCACCAGTGATTATCCCCGGGGGACGAACAATGAGCAGTTCTTC. This sequence encodes CATSDYPRGTNNEQFF.

The chain is built from TRBV28 and TRBJ2-3, with 10 bases lining up with TRBD2. Unmatched junction bases numbered 7, after V lost 1 base and J lost 6 bases. The CDR3 extends over 16 amino acids. CDR1 and CDR2 (germline): MDHEN, SYDVKM. The CDR3 bases are TGTGCCAGCAGTTTATTTAGCGGGAGGCTCAGTGATACGCAGTATTTT. Protein sequence: CASSLFSGRLSDTQYF.